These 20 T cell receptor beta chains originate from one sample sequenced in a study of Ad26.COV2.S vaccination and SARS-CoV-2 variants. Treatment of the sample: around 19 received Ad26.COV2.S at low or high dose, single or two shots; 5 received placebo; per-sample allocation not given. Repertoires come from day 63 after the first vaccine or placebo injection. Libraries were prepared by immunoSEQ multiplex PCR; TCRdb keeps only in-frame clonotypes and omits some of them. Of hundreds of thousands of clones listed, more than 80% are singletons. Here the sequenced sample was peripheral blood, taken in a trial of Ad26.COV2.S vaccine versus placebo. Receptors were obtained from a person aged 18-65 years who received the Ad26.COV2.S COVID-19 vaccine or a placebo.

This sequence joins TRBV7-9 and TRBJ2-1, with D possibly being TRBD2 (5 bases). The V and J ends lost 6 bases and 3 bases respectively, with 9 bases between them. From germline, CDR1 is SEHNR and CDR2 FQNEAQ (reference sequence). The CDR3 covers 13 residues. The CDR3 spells CASRADLYNEQFF. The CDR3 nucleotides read TGTGCCAGCAGAGCGGACCTCTACAATGAGCAGTTCTTC.

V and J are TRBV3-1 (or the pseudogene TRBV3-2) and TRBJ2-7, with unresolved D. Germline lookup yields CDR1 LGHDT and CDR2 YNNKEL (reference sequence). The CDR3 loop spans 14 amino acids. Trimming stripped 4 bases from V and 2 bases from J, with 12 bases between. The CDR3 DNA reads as TGTGCCAGCAGCCCCTCGACTCGGCCCTACGAGCAGTACTTC. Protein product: CASSPSTRPYEQYF.

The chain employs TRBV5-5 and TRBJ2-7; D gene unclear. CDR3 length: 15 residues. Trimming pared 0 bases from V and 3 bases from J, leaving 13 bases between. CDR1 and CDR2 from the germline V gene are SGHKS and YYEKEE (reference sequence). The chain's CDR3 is CASSLVPTVLYEQYF. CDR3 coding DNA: TGTGCCAGCAGCTTGGTACCTACCGTCCTCTACGAGCAGTACTTC.

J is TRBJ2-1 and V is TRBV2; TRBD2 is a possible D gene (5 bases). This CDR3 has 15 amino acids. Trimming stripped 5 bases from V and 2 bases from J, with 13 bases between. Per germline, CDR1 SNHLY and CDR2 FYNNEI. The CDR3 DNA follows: TGTGCCAGCAGTAACCGGGGTGGGACCTACAATGAGCAGTTCTTC. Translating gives CASSNRGGTYNEQFF.

The CDR3 reads CATSGHSGGPTDTQYF. The CDR3 DNA follows: TGTGCCACCAGTGGCCACTCAGGGGGCCCAACAGATACGCAGTATTTT. The rearrangement joins TRBV24-1 to TRBJ2-3; 8 bases map to TRBD1. From germline, CDR1 is KGHDR and CDR2 SFDVKD. This CDR3 region has 16 residues. V lost 5 bases to trimming and J lost 3 bases; unmatched junction nucleotides: 9.

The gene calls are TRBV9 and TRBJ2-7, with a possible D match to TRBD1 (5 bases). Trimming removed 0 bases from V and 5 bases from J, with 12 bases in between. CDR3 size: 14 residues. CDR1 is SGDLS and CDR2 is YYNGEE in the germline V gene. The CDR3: CASSVGQGVNEQYF. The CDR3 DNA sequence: TGTGCCAGCAGCGTAGGGCAGGGCGTTAACGAGCAGTACTTC.

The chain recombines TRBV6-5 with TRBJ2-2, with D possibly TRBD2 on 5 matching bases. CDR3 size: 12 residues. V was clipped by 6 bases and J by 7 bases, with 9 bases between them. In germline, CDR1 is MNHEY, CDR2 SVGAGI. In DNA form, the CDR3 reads TGTGCCAGCAGCCGAGGGTTCGGGGAGCTGTTTTTT. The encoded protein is CASSRGFGELFF.

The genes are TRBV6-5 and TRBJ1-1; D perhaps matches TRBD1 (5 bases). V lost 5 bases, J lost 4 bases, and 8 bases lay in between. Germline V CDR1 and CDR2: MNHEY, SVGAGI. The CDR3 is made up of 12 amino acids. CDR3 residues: CASSPRATEAFF. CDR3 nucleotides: TGTGCCAGCAGTCCCAGGGCCACTGAAGCTTTCTTT.

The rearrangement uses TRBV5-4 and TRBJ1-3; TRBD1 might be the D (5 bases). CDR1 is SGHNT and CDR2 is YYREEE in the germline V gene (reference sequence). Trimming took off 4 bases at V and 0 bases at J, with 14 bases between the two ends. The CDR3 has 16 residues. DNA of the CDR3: TGTGCCAGCAGCACGGGACGGCCTCTCTCTGGAAACACCATATATTTT. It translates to CASSTGRPLSGNTIYF.

The CDR3 DNA follows: TGTGCCAGCAGCCCTACAGGTTCCGGGGAGCTGTTTTTT. This encodes CASSPTGSGELFF. The chain has TRBV14 and TRBJ2-2; possible D gene TRBD1, 5 bases. Germline loops: CDR1 SGHDN, CDR2 FVKESK. The CDR3 is 13 residues long. V was clipped by 4 bases and J by 6 bases, with 9 bases between them.

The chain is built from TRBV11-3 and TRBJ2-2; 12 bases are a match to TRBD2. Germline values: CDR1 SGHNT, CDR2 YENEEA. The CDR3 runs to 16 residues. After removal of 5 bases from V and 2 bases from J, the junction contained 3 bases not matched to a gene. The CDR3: CASSTGLAGNTGELFF. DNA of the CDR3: TGTGCCAGCAGCACCGGACTAGCGGGAAACACCGGGGAGCTGTTTTTT.

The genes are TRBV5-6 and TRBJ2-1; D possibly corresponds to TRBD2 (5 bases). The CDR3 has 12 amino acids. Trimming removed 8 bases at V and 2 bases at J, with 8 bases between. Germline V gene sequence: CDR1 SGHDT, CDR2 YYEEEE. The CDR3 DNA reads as TGTGCCAGTGGGAGTCCCTACAATGAGCAGTTCTTC. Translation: CASGSPYNEQFF. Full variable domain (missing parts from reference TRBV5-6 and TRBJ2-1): DAGVTQSPTHLIKTRGQQVTLRCSPKSGHDTVSWYQQALGQGPQFIFQYYEEEERQRGNFPDRFSGHQFPNYSSELNVNALLLGDSALYLCASGSPYNEQFFGPGTRLTVL.

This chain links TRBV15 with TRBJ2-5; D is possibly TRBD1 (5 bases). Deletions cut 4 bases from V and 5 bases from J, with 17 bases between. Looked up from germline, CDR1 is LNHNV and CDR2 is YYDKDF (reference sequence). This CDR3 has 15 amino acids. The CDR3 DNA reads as TGTGCCACCAGCAAGGGGCCTGGGCCTGGGGAGACCCAGTACTTC. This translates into CATSKGPGPGETQYF.

This chain's CDR3 is CAWSEGSGNQPQHF. CDR3 nucleotides: TGTGCCTGGAGCGAGGGGTCGGGCAATCAGCCCCAGCATTTT. This rearrangement joins TRBV30 to TRBJ1-5, with a tentative D call TRBD1 (5 bases). CDR1 and CDR2 (germline): GTSNPN, SVGIG (reference sequence). V was pared by 3 bases and J by 2 bases, with 11 bases between. CDR3 length: 14 residues.

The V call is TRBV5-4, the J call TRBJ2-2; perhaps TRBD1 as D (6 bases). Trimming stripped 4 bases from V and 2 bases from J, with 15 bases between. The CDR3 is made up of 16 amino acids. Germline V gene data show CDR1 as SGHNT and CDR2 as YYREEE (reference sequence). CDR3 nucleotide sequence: TGTGCCAGCAGCCCCCGTGGGGGACAAAACACCGGGGAGCTGTTTTTT. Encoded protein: CASSPRGGQNTGELFF.

CDR3 amino acids: CASSYQTNEQFF. CDR3 DNA sequence: TGTGCCAGCAGCTATCAAACCAATGAGCAGTTCTTC. This sequence joins TRBV5-6 and TRBJ2-1; no definite D call. The V gene lost 3 bases and the J gene lost 6 bases, with 7 bases spanning the gap. This CDR3 comprises 12 residues. Germline-derived CDR1 and CDR2 are SGHDT and YYEEEE.

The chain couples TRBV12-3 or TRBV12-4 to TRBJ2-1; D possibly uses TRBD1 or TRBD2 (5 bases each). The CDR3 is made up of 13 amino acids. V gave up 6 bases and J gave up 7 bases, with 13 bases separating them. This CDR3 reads CASRSGTYNEQFF. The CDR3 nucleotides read TGTGCCAGCAGGTCCGGGACGTATAATGAGCAGTTCTTC.

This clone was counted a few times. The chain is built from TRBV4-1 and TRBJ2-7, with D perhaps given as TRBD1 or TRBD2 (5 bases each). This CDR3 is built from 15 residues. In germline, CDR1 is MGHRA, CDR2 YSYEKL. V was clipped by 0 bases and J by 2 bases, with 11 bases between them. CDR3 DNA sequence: TGCGCCAGCAGCCAAGATCTGAGGGGCACCTACGAGCAGTACTTC. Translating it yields CASSQDLRGTYEQYF.

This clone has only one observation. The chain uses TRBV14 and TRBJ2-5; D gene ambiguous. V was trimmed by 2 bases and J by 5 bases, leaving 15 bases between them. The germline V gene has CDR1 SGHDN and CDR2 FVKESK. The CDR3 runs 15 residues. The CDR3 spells CASSQRSDLRETQYF. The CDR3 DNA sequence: TGTGCCAGCAGCCAAAGGAGCGATCTTCGGGAGACCCAGTACTTC.

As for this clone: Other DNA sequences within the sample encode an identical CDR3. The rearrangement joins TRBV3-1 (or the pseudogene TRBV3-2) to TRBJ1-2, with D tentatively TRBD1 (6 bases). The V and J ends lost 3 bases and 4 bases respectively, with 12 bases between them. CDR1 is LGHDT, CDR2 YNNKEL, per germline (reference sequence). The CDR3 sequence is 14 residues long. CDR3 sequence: CASSQDSKIYGYTF. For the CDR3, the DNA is TGTGCCAGCAGCCAGGACAGTAAAATCTATGGCTACACCTTC.